The source of this T cell receptor beta chain is a study of long-term antiretroviral therapy in people with HIV. The assay, immunoSEQ v3.0, was run at survey level. Profiling relied on immunoSEQ multiplex PCR, and the TCRdb table lists in-frame clones only, not all of them. Of 35,000 to 40,000 clones listed, 75% to 90% are singletons. This receptor was identified in a man aged 18 to 35 with HIV. The sample was unsorted PBMCs, taken 1.5 years after starting antiretroviral therapy.

The CDR3 nucleotides are TGCGCCAGCAGCTTGTTTCAATCAGCTGAAGCTTTCTTT. Translated: CASSLFQSAEAFF. The rearrangement joins TRBV5-1 to TRBJ1-1; D call uncertain. The CDR3 is made up of 13 amino acids. Germline V gives CDR1 SGHRS, CDR2 YFSETQ. Trimming left V 1 base short and J 6 bases short, with 10 bases between.